This T cell receptor beta chain was identified in a study of T cell responses to AZD1222 COVID-19 vaccine. Profiling relied on immunoSEQ multiplex PCR, and the TCRdb table lists in-frame clones only, not all of them. The data hold roughly 150,000 clones, with approximately 92% observed a single time. Notes on this clone: Its antigen is unidentified.

Study-level results: Sampled repertoires all dated from after the peak T cell response.

V was pared by 1 base and J by 1 base, with 6 bases of the junction left unmatched. Germline CDR1 and CDR2: SEHNR and FQNEAQ (reference sequence). The CDR3 contains 17 residues. The sequence came from an adult in good health. Sequencing was performed on peripheral blood, taken on day 0 of AZD1222 vaccination. This chain links TRBV7-9 with TRBJ2-2, with TRBD2 matching 7 bases. DNA of the CDR3: TGTGCCAGCAGCTTAGGTCCGGGACTAATGAACACCGGGGAGCTGTTTTTT. Translated: CASSLGPGLMNTGELFF. Drawing the rest from reference TRBV7-9 and TRBJ2-2, the complete variable domain is DTGVSQNPRHKITKRGQNVTFRCDPISEHNRLYWYRQTLGQGPEFLTYFQNEAQLEKSRLLSDRFSAERPKGSFSTLEIQRTEQGDSAMYLCASSLGPGLMNTGELFFGEGSRLTVL.